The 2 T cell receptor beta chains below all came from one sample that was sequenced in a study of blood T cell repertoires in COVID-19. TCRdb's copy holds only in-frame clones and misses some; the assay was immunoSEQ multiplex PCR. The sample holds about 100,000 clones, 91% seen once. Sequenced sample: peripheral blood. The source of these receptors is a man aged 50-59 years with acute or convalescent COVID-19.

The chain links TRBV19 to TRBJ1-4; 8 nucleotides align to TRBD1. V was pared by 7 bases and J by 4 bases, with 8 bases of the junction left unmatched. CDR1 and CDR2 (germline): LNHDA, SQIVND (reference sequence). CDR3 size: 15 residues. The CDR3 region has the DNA TGTGCCAGTAATTCCAGGGGGCTTGGTAATGAAAAACTGTTTTTT. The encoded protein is CASNSRGLGNEKLFF.

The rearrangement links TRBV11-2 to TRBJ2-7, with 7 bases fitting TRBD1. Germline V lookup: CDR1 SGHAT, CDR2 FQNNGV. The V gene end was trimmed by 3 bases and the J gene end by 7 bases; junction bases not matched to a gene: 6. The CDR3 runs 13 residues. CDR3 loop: CASSFAGTEEQYF. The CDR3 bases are TGTGCCAGCAGCTTCGCCGGGACAGAGGAGCAGTACTTC.